The present T cell receptor (beta chain) was sequenced within a study of shared clonotypes between healthy human individuals. The V gene's germline CDR1 is SGHRS and CDR2 YFSETQ. V was cut by 5 bases and J by 6 bases, with 14 bases left in between. CDR3 size: 14 residues. TCRdb's table, derived via immunoSEQ multiplex PCR, lists solely in-frame clones and lacks some. This sample has some 1,600,000 clones, with 95% to 99% found just once. This TCR came from a man aged 30 to 39 in good health. The rearrangement joins TRBV5-1 to TRBJ2-2; D assignment may be TRBD1 or TRBD2 (5 bases each). Sequencing was performed on naive CD4+ T cells sorted from blood. As for subset: CD45RA+ positively selected. CDR3 sequence reads: CASSRGRIPGELFF. Here the CDR3 DNA reads TGCGCCAGCAGTCGGGGACGGATCCCCGGGGAGCTGTTTTTT.